In its sample, the clone carrying this TCR beta chain was seen once. Antigen specificity is unknown. Some clones are missing from TCRdb's copy, which holds only in-frame ones; the method was immunoSEQ multiplex PCR. The sample includes hundreds of thousands of clones, roughly 78% of them seen just once. The sample comes from a study of shared clonotypes between healthy human individuals. Broader study findings: Sample collection involved blood only; tissue repertoires are likely different. Memory subsets generally showed smaller estimated richness than naive subsets did. Generation probabilities were higher for clonotypes shared across all four sorted-subset donors than for unshared ones.

The donors were adults (healthy and HIV-negative) with no recent acute infections or vaccinations. Trimming cost V 7 bases and J 4 bases, with 10 bases left between them. The CDR3 has 13 amino acids. Germline loops: CDR1 WNHNN, CDR2 SYGVQD (reference sequence). The chain couples TRBV10-1 to TRBJ2-2; weak D call: TRBD1 (6 bases). Sequenced input: memory CD4+ T cells sorted from blood. The subset was: CD45RA-negative fraction. This receptor was obtained from a woman aged 25 to 39 in good health. For the CDR3, the DNA is TGCGCCAGCACGCAGGGGAGCACCGGGGAGCTGTTTTTT. It specifies CASTQGSTGELFF.